The 5 T cell receptor beta chains given below trace back to one sample, sequenced in a study of blood T cell repertoires in COVID-19. Repertoires were generated with immunoSEQ multiplex PCR, while TCRdb's copy carries only in-frame clones and drops some. The table records about 120,000 clones, roughly 84% of them present only once. The sequencing input was PBMCs or T cells enriched from blood (not recorded which). These receptors all come from a woman in her 30s who had recovered from COVID-19.

This sequence joins TRBV7-2 and TRBJ2-7, with 7 bases that match TRBD2. Germline V gene lookup returns CDR1 SGHTA and CDR2 FQGNSA. V was pared by 0 bases and J by 3 bases, with 14 bases of the junction left unmatched. CDR3 length equals 18 residues. The CDR3 is CASSLAASGQSIDYEQYF. CDR3 nucleotides: TGTGCCAGCAGCTTAGCAGCTAGCGGCCAATCCATAGACTACGAGCAGTACTTC.

The chain links TRBV5-5 to TRBJ1-4, with TRBD1 matching 7 bases. Germline V gives CDR1 SGHKS, CDR2 YYEKEE (reference sequence). The CDR3 has 17 amino acids. The trim removed 4 bases at V and 7 bases at J, leaving 16 bases unmatched. The CDR3 protein is CASSPYDRVSSREKLFF. DNA for the CDR3: TGTGCCAGCAGCCCATATGACAGGGTTTCTTCTCGTGAAAAACTGTTTTTT. Together with reference TRBV5-5 and TRBJ1-4, the CDR3 gives the full variable domain: DAGVTQSPTHLIKTRGQQVTLRCSPISGHKSVSWYQQVLGQGPQFIFQYYEKEERGRGNFPDRFSARQFPNYSSELNVNALLLGDSALYLCASSPYDRVSSREKLFFGSGTQLSVL.

This clone was recorded once. The chain combines TRBV5-4 with TRBJ2-7, with 12 nucleotides matching TRBD1. Germline trimming cut 3 bases from V and 6 bases from J; bases unmatched to any gene: 10. The CDR3 contains 16 residues. The V gene's germline CDR1 is SGHNT and CDR2 YYREEE (reference sequence). The CDR3 bases are TGTGCCAGCAGCTCGGGACAGGGGGCGCGATCGCTCGAGCAGTACTTC. Translating gives CASSSGQGARSLEQYF.

The V call is TRBV5-8, the J call TRBJ2-1; D is unclear. This CDR3 has 17 residues. Looked up from germline, CDR1 is SGHTS and CDR2 is YDEGEE. The V end lost 1 base, the J end lost 3 bases, and 17 bases lay between the germline ends. CDR3 coding DNA: TGTGCCAGCAGCTTGTCTGCCATCCTCACCGGCTACAATGAGCAGTTCTTC. Amino acid sequence: CASSLSAILTGYNEQFF.

The V and J genes are TRBV6-5 and TRBJ1-2, with a tentative D call TRBD1 (6 bases). This CDR3 is 14 amino acids long. Trimming took 7 bases from V and 5 from J, leaving 17 bases between them. Germline V gene sequence: CDR1 MNHEY, CDR2 SVGAGI. The CDR3 nucleotides are TGTGCCAGCACCCCTCAGGGGCCGGGTTATGGCTACACCTTC. This sequence encodes CASTPQGPGYGYTF.